This TCR beta chain was sequenced for a study of Ad26.COV2.S vaccination and SARS-CoV-2 variants. TCRdb keeps only in-frame clones here, not all; method: immunoSEQ multiplex PCR. The table has some 250,000 clones, approximately 90% seen once; the top ten hold about 11%. The treatment is: some 20 received Ad26.COV2.S at low or high dose, single or two shots; several received placebo; per-sample allocation not given. Vaccine and placebo recipients were sampled on day 63 after the first injection. V was clipped by 5 bases and J by 0 bases, with 15 bases between them. The CDR3 sequence is 15 residues long. The germline V gene encodes CDR1 SGHRS and CDR2 YFSETQ.

The sequences come from peripheral blood, collected in a trial of Ad26.COV2.S vaccine versus placebo. This chain connects TRBV5-1 to TRBJ2-7; tentatively, D is TRBD2 (5 bases). This TCR derives from a person aged 18-60 years who received the Ad26.COV2.S COVID-19 vaccine or a placebo. The CDR3 DNA reads as TGCGCCAGCAGACTTACTAGGTCCTCCTCCTACGAGCAGTACTTC. This sequence encodes CASRLTRSSSYEQYF.